This T cell receptor beta chain emerged from a study of shared clonotypes between healthy human individuals. CDR1 is MNHEY, CDR2 SMNVEV, per germline (reference sequence). This CDR3 has 12 amino acids. This table comes from immunoSEQ multiplex PCR, and its TCRdb copy is limited to in-frame clones, with some not included. The sample has 800,000 to 1,200,000 clones; approximately 80% are singletons. Sequencing was done on a sample of memory CD4+ T cells from PBMCs. Specified subset: CD45RA-negative fraction. V usage is TRBV27 and J usage is TRBJ2-7; a possible D gene is TRBD2 (6 bases). TRBJ2-5 explains the end of the DNA better; the J call may be wrong. The clonotype comes from a man aged 18 to 30 in good health. Some clones in this sample may be carry-over from other donors' samples. CDR3 region: CASSLSEGTQYF. CDR3 nucleotides: TGTGCCAGCAGTTTATCGGAGGGGACCCAGTACTTC.